The 12 T cell receptor beta chains below were found in one sample sequenced in a study of cytomegalovirus exposure and HLA in healthy donors. The PCR ran on 60 Vbeta and 13 Jbeta primers. Measured with immunoSEQ multiplex PCR; TCRdb has only the in-frame clones, and not every one. This table has 100,000 or so clones, around 80% appearing once. The sequenced sample was PBMCs. All receptors derive from a man aged 30 to 39 in good health and CMV-seropositive.

This chain connects TRBV6-4 to TRBJ2-3; 10 positions agree with TRBD2. With V trimmed by 3 bases and J by 5 bases, 5 bases remained unmatched. The CDR3 is 15 amino acids. Germline V gene sequence: CDR1 MRHNA, CDR2 SNTAGT. The CDR3 reads CASSESGGAGDTQYF. The CDR3 DNA sequence: TGTGCCAGCAGTGAAAGCGGGGGGGCCGGAGATACGCAGTATTTT.

The chain carries TRBV5-1 and TRBJ1-6, with a possible D match to TRBD1 (5 bases). This CDR3 spans 14 amino acids. Germline CDR1 SGHRS, CDR2 YFSETQ. Deletions cut 4 bases from V and 8 bases from J, with 13 bases between. The CDR3 loop is CASSLARADSPLHF. In nucleotides, the CDR3 is TGCGCCAGCAGCCTGGCCAGGGCGGATTCACCCCTCCACTTT.

The chain uses TRBV28 and TRBJ2-7; D might be TRBD1 (5 bases). The V end lost 8 bases, the J end lost 3 bases, and 14 bases lay between the germline ends. This CDR3 has 13 residues. Per the germline V gene, CDR1 is MDHEN and CDR2 is SYDVKM. The CDR3 is CASLGAVGYEQYF. Here the CDR3 DNA reads TGTGCCAGCCTTGGGGCGGTGGGCTACGAGCAGTACTTC.

The chain has TRBV5-1 and TRBJ2-3, with TRBD2 as a possible D gene (5 bases). CDR3 length: 18 amino acids. Germline CDR1 and CDR2: SGHRS and YFSETQ. V lost 0 bases and J lost 1, with 18 bases in between. CDR3 coding DNA: TGCGCCAGCAGCTTGGGGCTAGCTATAGCAGACCGCACAGATACGCAGTATTTT. Protein: CASSLGLAIADRTDTQYF.

The CDR3 bases are TGTGCCAGCAGTTTCTCGGGAGGGGGGACTGAAGCTTTCTTT. Encoded protein: CASSFSGGGTEAFF. V and J are TRBV27 and TRBJ1-1; weak D call: TRBD1 (6 bases). V dropped 3 bases and J dropped 5 bases, with 13 bases sitting between them. The germline gives CDR1 MNHEY, CDR2 SMNVEV (reference sequence). This CDR3 is 14 amino acids long.

The V and J genes are TRBV4-1 and TRBJ1-1, with D possibly TRBD1 on 5 matching bases. Looked up from germline, CDR1 is MGHRA and CDR2 is YSYEKL. The CDR3 spans 16 residues. Trimming stripped 0 bases from V and 0 bases from J, with 11 bases between. The CDR3, as DNA: TGCGCCAGCAGCCAAGATAGTCTGGGGCTGAACACTGAAGCTTTCTTT. Its translation is CASSQDSLGLNTEAFF.

As for this clone: Germline and junction disagree at one end, which may indicate a read error. V gene TRBV6-1 combines with J gene TRBJ2-3, with TRBD2 matching 9 bases. The CDR3 covers 15 residues. The germline V gene encodes CDR1 MNHNS and CDR2 SASEGT. CDR3 nucleotide sequence: TGTGCCAGCAGTGAATGGCGGGGGGGCACAGATATGCAGTATTTT. It is translated as CASSEWRGGTDMQYF.

The rearrangement uses TRBV27 and TRBJ1-2; D gene uncertain. CDR3 length: 15 amino acids. The V gene's germline CDR1 is MNHEY and CDR2 SMNVEV (reference sequence). V was cut by 2 bases and J by 4 bases, with 14 bases left in between. This CDR3 is CASSLGPAGIYGYTF. CDR3 bases: TGTGCCAGCAGTTTAGGTCCCGCAGGCATCTATGGCTACACCTTC.

This chain uses TRBV1 with TRBJ2-5; the DNA was not compared with TRBD2, the D call given in the table. TRBV1 is noted as a pseudogene. The CDR3 length is 15 residues. CDR3 in DNA: TGCACCAGCAGCCAAGATGAGCGGGGGTCAGAGACCCAGTACTTC. Its protein product is CTSSQDERGSETQYF.

A single count supports this clone. The chain carries TRBV30 and TRBJ2-2; a weak D match, TRBD2 (5 bases). The CDR3 runs to 14 residues. V lost 0 bases, J lost 6 bases, and 11 bases lay in between. The germline CDR1 and CDR2 sequences are GTSNPN and SVGIG (reference sequence). This CDR3 reads CAWSVRGRSGELFF. The CDR3 bases are TGTGCCTGGAGTGTACGAGGGCGGTCCGGGGAGCTGTTTTTT.

This chain joins TRBV2 and TRBJ1-1, with D unclear. The CDR3 is 13 amino acids. V lost 7 bases, J lost 5 bases, and 14 bases lay in between. Germline CDR1 and CDR2: SNHLY and FYNNEI. The CDR3 nucleotides read TGTGCCAGCAACGTTGGAGGGTCTACTGAAGCTTTCTTT. Its protein product is CASNVGGSTEAFF.

As for this clone: Sequence at one end of the junction differs from germline and may be a read error. The chain recombines TRBV5-1 with TRBJ2-2, with D possibly being TRBD2 (6 bases). The CDR3 has 15 amino acids. CDR1 SGHRS and CDR2 YFSETQ come from the germline V gene. The CDR3 sequence is CASSLVGDQTGGLFF. The CDR3 region has the DNA TGCGCCAGCAGCTTGGTTGGGGACCAGACCGGGGGGCTGTTTTTT.